These T cell receptor beta chains were read from a single sample in a study of cytomegalovirus exposure and HLA in healthy donors. TCRdb keeps only in-frame clones here, not all; method: immunoSEQ multiplex PCR. The sample carries about 140,000 clones, 75% to 85% recorded once. Sequencing was done on a sample of PBMCs. These receptors were collected from a woman between 50 and 59 years old in good health and CMV-seropositive. Each CDR3 is given with its conserved first and last residue.

cdr3_aa j_call v_call cdr3_length
CAISDGTGGVNTEAFF TRBJ1-1 TRBV10-3 16
CASSPRVETAAFF TRBJ1-1 TRBV18 13
CASSFDREQPQHF TRBJ1-5 TRBV7-2 13
CASNEMGRGLGNYGYTF TRBJ1-2 TRBV19 17
CASFRDRGPHEQYF TRBJ2-7 TRBV28 14
CASSLIGQGGETQYF TRBJ2-5 TRBV5-1 15
CASSLGLAGRLDTQYF TRBJ2-3 TRBV7-9 16
CASTRAGQGAFF TRBJ1-1 TRBV25-1 12
CASSRGLAGGRVKNIQYF TRBJ2-4 TRBV5-1 18
CASSEDRFTYEQYF - TRBV2 14
CASSLGSGSRGRNEQFF TRBJ2-1 TRBV11-2 17
CASSDRQGLNTEAFF TRBJ1-1 TRBV10-2 15
CAICQGANQPQHF TRBJ1-5 TRBV10-3 13
CASSQGLAGEQYF TRBJ2-7 TRBV13 13
CASSPGLAIVGGYTF TRBJ1-2 TRBV6-1 15
CASASGTGGYEQYF TRBJ2-7 TRBV5-1 14
CASSPAEGVNYGYTF TRBJ1-2 TRBV19 15
CASGLASEQFF TRBJ2-1 TRBV10-3 11
CASTWDRVNTEAFF TRBJ1-1 TRBV2 14
CASSVGRGAAQETQYF TRBJ2-5 TRBV9 16
CASSMGQGYNEQFF TRBJ2-1 TRBV19 14
CATSRSPDRDNQPQHF TRBJ1-5 TRBV15 16
CSGSGGAYNEQFF TRBJ2-1 TRBV29-1 13
CASSLQPSLGYEKLFF TRBJ1-4 TRBV5-5 16
CASSLVGGGNQPQHF TRBJ1-5 TRBV7-2 15
CASAQEGQNYGYTF TRBJ1-2 TRBV2 14
CASSLFRLRTSGQETQYF TRBJ2-5 TRBV7-8 18
CASSVTPGQELYNSPLHF TRBJ1-6 TRBV9 18
CSVYTGTGKDTIYF TRBJ1-3 TRBV29-1 14
CASSSVETVYNEQFF TRBJ2-1 TRBV5-4 15
CASSLKGASPEAFF TRBJ1-1 TRBV5-4 14
CASSLLGLYGYTF TRBJ1-2 TRBV7-2 13
CASAGGSEETQYF TRBJ2-5 TRBV15 13
CASSYGQGEGSPLHF TRBJ1-6 TRBV5-1 15
CASSGIAGGPSYEQYF TRBJ2-7 TRBV6-1 16
CASSWGREETQYF TRBJ2-5 TRBV25-1 13
CASSSLAGTYNEQFF TRBJ2-1 TRBV5-4 15
CASSMAFSYEQYF TRBJ2-7 TRBV19 13
CASSAGLNYGYTF TRBJ1-2 TRBV2 13
CASSSSDRGRGGLAGAEQFF TRBJ2-1 TRBV11-3 20